Following are 5 T cell receptor beta chains from one sample sequenced in a study of CD8 T cells in ankylosing spondylitis. MiXCR was run by TCRdb on the 5' RACE reads, yielding one entry per CDR3 protein. Of about 89,000 distinct CDR3 sequences listed, around 26% are singletons. The sequenced sample was blood, either unsorted or a sorted T cell fraction (not recorded which). Receptors were obtained from a male donor with ankylosing spondylitis or in good health (not recorded which).

V is TRBV5-1 and J is TRBJ1-3; D call uncertain. The ends were cut back, 0 bases at V and 1 base at J, with 8 bases in the middle. The germline CDR1 and CDR2 sequences are SGHRS and YFSETQ. The CDR3 consists of 15 residues. In DNA, the CDR3 is TGCGCCAGCAGCTTGGCGGCCGCTTCTGGAAACACCATATATTTT. It is translated as CASSLAAASGNTIYF.

The chain employs TRBV7-9 and TRBJ1-1; no definite D call. This CDR3 has 14 residues. CDR1 SEHNR and CDR2 FQNEAQ come from the germline V gene (reference sequence). Trimming removed 1 base from V and 1 base from J, with 7 bases in between. The CDR3 DNA is TGTGCCAGCAGCTTAGGGCGGGGGAACACTGAAGCTTTCTTT. Its translation is CASSLGRGNTEAFF.

This clonotype was found a few times. V usage is TRBV5-5 and J usage is TRBJ1-1; D is unclear. The germline V gene has CDR1 SGHKS and CDR2 YYEKEE (reference sequence). The CDR3 runs to 16 residues. The V gene lost 1 base and the J gene lost 1 base, with 14 bases spanning the gap. The CDR3 region has the DNA TGTGCCAGCAGCTTGAACGTCCGGGTTTGGAACACTGAAGCTTTCTTT. As protein: CASSLNVRVWNTEAFF.

V usage is TRBV19 and J usage is TRBJ2-1, with 8 bases aligning to TRBD2. From germline, CDR1 is LNHDA and CDR2 SQIVND (reference sequence). V was pared by 4 bases and J by 7 bases, with 6 bases of the junction left unmatched. The CDR3 is 14 amino acids. In nucleotides, the CDR3 is TGTGCCAGTAGTAGGGGTACTAGCGGAAATGAGCAGTTCTTC. This sequence encodes CASSRGTSGNEQFF. Supplemented by reference TRBV19 and TRBJ2-1, the full variable domain reads DGGITQSPKYLFRKEGQNVTLSCEQNLNHDAMYWYRQDPGQGLRLIYYSQIVNDFQKGDIAEGYSVSREKKESFPLTVTSAQKNPTAFYLCASSRGTSGNEQFFGPGTRLTVL.

The CDR3 loop reads CASSLSTDLNTEAFF. The DNA of the CDR3 is TGTGCCAGCAGTTTATCGACAGACCTTAACACTGAAGCTTTCTTT. This sequence joins TRBV6-5 and TRBJ1-1; D is possibly TRBD1 (5 bases). Germline V gene lookup returns CDR1 MNHEY and CDR2 SVGAGI. The CDR3 has 15 amino acids. The V end lost 4 bases, the J end lost 2 bases, and 14 bases lay between the germline ends.